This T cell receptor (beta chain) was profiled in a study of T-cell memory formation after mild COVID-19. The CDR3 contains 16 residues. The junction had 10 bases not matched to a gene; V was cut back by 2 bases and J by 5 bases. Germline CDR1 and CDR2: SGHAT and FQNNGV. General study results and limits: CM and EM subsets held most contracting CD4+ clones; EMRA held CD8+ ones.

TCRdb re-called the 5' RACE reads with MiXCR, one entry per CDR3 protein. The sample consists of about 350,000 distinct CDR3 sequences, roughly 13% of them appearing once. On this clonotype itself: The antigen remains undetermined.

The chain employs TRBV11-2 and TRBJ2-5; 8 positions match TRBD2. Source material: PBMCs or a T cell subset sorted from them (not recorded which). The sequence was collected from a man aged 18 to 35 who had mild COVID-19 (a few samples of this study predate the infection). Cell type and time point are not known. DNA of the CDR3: TGTGCCAGCAGCTTATTGGCGGGGGGATCAGGGGAGACCCAGTACTTC. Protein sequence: CASSLLAGGSGETQYF.